This entry lists 13 T cell receptor beta chains sequenced from one sample in a study of PD-1 blockade in classical Hodgkin lymphoma. Produced via immunoSEQ multiplex PCR; TCRdb's table is partial and in-frame only. The sample yields about 35,000 clones, over 75% seen once. Each patient experienced a relapse that followed autologous stem cell transplantation, and brentuximab vedotin exposure varied. The study purified CD4+ T cells from thawed PBMCs using magnetic negative selection. The sequences come from CD4+ T cells from blood, collected at baseline. These receptors came from a human donor with classical Hodgkin lymphoma.

The genes are TRBV29-1 and TRBJ2-5; 7 nucleotides align to TRBD1. Germline CDR1 is SQVTM and CDR2 is ANQGSEA. V trimming: 6 bases; J trimming: 12 bases; junction bases outside the gene matches: 16. CDR3 length equals 13 residues. CDR3 region: CSVLGQRSLREYF. CDR3 DNA sequence: TGCAGCGTCCTGGGACAGCGTTCCCTCCGAGAGTACTTC. Filled out from reference TRBV29-1 and TRBJ2-5, the complete variable domain reads SAVISQKPSRDICQRGTSLTIQCQVDSQVTMMFWYRQQPGQSLTLIATANQGSEATYESGFVIDKFPISRPNLTFSTLTVSNMSPEDSSIYLCSVLGQRSLREYFGPGTRLLVL.

The gene calls are TRBV7-8 and TRBJ2-3; D might be TRBD2 (6 bases). Germline V gene sequence: CDR1 SGHVS, CDR2 FQNEAQ. V was cut by 5 bases and J by 9 bases, with 15 bases left in between. The CDR3 spans 13 residues. The chain's CDR3 is CASSRTGSSTQYF. The CDR3 DNA follows: TGTGCCAGCAGCCGAACCGGGAGTTCGACGCAGTATTTT.

J is TRBJ2-1 and V is TRBV29-1; D uncertain. The CDR3 contains 14 residues. V lost 3 bases and J 6 bases, leaving 15 bases between the germline ends. The germline gives CDR1 SQVTM, CDR2 ANQGSEA. The CDR3 spells CSVELGLVTNEQFF. CDR3 in DNA: TGCAGCGTTGAGTTGGGTCTCGTTACCAATGAGCAGTTCTTC.

The rearrangement uses TRBV19 and TRBJ1-1; D remains unclear. Per germline, CDR1 LNHDA and CDR2 SQIVND (reference sequence). Between the trimmed V and J ends, which lost 3 bases and 2 bases, there was a span of 4 bases. This CDR3 comprises 12 residues. The CDR3 sequence is CASSIGNTEAFF. As DNA, the CDR3 is TGTGCCAGTAGTATTGGTAACACTGAAGCTTTCTTT.

The gene calls are TRBV11-2 and TRBJ1-2; D not resolved. The CDR3 runs 13 residues. Trimming shortened V by 0 bases and J by 5 bases, and 7 bases separated the two germline ends. Germline V gene sequence: CDR1 SGHAT, CDR2 FQNNGV. The CDR3: CASSLDKGYGYTF. The CDR3 region has the DNA TGTGCCAGCAGCTTAGACAAGGGTTATGGCTACACCTTC.

The gene calls are TRBV10-1 and TRBJ2-7; 7 nucleotides align to TRBD2. The V gene end was trimmed by 3 bases and the J gene end by 0 bases; junction bases not matched to a gene: 2. This CDR3 region has 14 residues. Germline V lookup: CDR1 WNHNN, CDR2 SYGVQD (reference sequence). CDR3 coding DNA: TGCGCCAGCAGTGACCTAGCGGACTCCTACGAGCAGTACTTC. It is translated as CASSDLADSYEQYF.

The chain links TRBV7-9 to TRBJ2-1; TRBD2 agrees at 9 bases. J lost 8 bases, V lost 4 bases, and 9 bases had no gene match. Looked up from germline, CDR1 is SEHNR and CDR2 is FQNEAQ (reference sequence). CDR3 size: 15 residues. The CDR3: CASSSLAGDYDEQFF. Written as DNA, the CDR3 is TGTGCCAGCAGCTCCTTAGCGGGAGATTATGATGAGCAGTTCTTC. Combining the CDR3 with reference TRBV7-9 and TRBJ2-1 gives the whole variable domain DTGVSQNPRHKITKRGQNVTFRCDPISEHNRLYWYRQTLGQGPEFLTYFQNEAQLEKSRLLSDRFSAERPKGSFSTLEIQRTEQGDSAMYLCASSSLAGDYDEQFFGPGTRLTVL.

CDR3 sequence (DNA): TGCGCCAGCAGCTCGCGGCCTAGCGGGGGCACAGATACGCAGTATTTT. Amino acid sequence: CASSSRPSGGTDTQYF. This sequence joins TRBV5-1 and TRBJ2-3; TRBD2 matches at 9 bases. Germline CDR1 reads SGHRS; CDR2 reads YFSETQ. This CDR3 contains 16 residues. J lost 1 base, V lost 3 bases, and 6 bases had no gene match.

The chain couples TRBV2 to TRBJ2-3; 9 bases are a match to TRBD1. V trimming: 0 bases; J trimming: 2 bases; junction bases outside the gene matches: 9. The CDR3 extends over 18 amino acids. Per the germline V gene, CDR1 is SNHLY and CDR2 is FYNNEI. This CDR3 is CASSEALRGTGYTDTQYF. CDR3 nucleotide sequence: TGTGCCAGCAGTGAAGCGCTTAGGGGGACAGGGTACACAGATACGCAGTATTTT. Based on the CDR3 plus reference TRBV2 and TRBJ2-3, the full variable domain is EPEVTQTPSHQVTQMGQEVILRCVPISNHLYFYWYRQILGQKVEFLVSFYNNEISEKSEIFDDQFSVERPDGSNFTLKIRSTKLEDSAMYFCASSEALRGTGYTDTQYFGPGTRLTVL.

The J gene is TRBJ1-4, the V gene TRBV10-1; maybe TRBD1 (5 bases). Germline-derived CDR1 and CDR2 are WNHNN and SYGVQD (reference sequence). V was pared by 5 bases and J by 5 bases, with 15 bases between. The CDR3 has 15 amino acids. As DNA, the CDR3 is TGCGCCAGCAGTCCAGCGGGGGGACTGAATGAAAAACTGTTTTTT. This translates into CASSPAGGLNEKLFF.

This chain joins TRBV10-3 and TRBJ2-1; the match to TRBD2 covers 12 bases. CDR3 length: 15 amino acids. With V trimmed by 3 bases and J by 8 bases, 5 bases remained unmatched. Germline CDR1 reads ENHRY; CDR2 reads SYGVKD. In nucleotides, the CDR3 is TGTGCCATCAGTGAAAGGCTAGCGGGGGGGGATGAGCAGTTCTTC. Amino acid sequence: CAISERLAGGDEQFF.

The gene calls are TRBV28 and TRBJ2-2; D remains unclear. Trimming removed 3 bases at V and 4 bases at J, with 12 bases between. The CDR3 length is 15 residues. In germline, CDR1 is MDHEN, CDR2 SYDVKM. The CDR3 spells CASSFARFSTGELFF. The DNA for the CDR3 is TGTGCCAGCAGTTTCGCGAGGTTCTCCACCGGGGAGCTGTTTTTT.

The gene calls are TRBV28 and TRBJ1-2; no reliable D call. Between the trimmed V and J ends, which lost 4 bases and 4 bases, there was a span of 4 bases. Germline lookup yields CDR1 MDHEN and CDR2 SYDVKM. This CDR3 is 11 amino acids long. CDR3 sequence: CASSSIYGYTF. Here the CDR3 DNA reads TGTGCCAGCAGTTCCATCTATGGCTACACCTTC.